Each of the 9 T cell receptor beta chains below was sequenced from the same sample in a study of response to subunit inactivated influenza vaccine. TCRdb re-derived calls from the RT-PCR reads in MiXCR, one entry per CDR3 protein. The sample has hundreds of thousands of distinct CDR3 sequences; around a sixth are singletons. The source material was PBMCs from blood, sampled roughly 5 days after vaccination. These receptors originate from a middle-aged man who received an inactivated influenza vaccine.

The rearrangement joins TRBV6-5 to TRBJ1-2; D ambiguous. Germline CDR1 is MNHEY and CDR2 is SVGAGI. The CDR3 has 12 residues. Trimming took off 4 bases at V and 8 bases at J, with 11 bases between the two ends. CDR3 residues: CASSWGKEGYTF. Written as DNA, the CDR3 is TGTGCCAGCAGTTGGGGAAAGGAGGGCTACACCTTC.

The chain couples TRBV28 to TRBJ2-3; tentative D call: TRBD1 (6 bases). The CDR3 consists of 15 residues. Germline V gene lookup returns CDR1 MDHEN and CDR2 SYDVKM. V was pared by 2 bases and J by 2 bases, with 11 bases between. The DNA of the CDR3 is TGTGCCAGCAGTTTAGAAAGGGACACCACAGATACGCAGTATTTT. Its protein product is CASSLERDTTDTQYF. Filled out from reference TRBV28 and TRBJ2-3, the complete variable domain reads DVKVTQSSRYLVKRTGEKVFLECVQDMDHENMFWYRQDPGLGLRLIYFSYDVKMKEKGDIPEGYSVSREKKERFSLILESASTNQTSMYLCASSLERDTTDTQYFGPGTRLTVL.

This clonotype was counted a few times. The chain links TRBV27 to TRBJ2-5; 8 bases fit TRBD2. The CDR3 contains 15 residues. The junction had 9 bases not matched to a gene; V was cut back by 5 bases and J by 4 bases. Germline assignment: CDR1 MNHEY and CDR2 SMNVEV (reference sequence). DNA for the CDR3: TGTGCCAGCAGTCTCACGGGGGGGGTTGGAGAGACCCAGTACTTC. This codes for CASSLTGGVGETQYF.

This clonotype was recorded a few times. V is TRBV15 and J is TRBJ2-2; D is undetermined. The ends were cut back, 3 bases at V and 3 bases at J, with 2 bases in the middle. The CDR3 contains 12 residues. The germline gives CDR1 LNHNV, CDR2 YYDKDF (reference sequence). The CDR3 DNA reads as TGTGCCACCAGCAGGGACACCGGGGAGCTGTTTTTT. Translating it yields CATSRDTGELFF.

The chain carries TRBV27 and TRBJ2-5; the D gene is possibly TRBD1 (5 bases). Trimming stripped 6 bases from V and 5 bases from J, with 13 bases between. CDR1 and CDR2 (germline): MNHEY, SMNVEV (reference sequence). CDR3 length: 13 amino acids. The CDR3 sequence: CASRPQGHETQYF. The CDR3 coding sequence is TGTGCCAGCAGGCCCCAGGGCCACGAGACCCAGTACTTC.

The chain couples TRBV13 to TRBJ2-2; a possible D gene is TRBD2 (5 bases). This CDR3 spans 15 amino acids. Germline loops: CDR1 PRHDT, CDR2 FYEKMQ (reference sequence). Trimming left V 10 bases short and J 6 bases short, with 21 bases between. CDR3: CAMSPGRAASGELFF. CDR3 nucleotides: TGTGCCATGAGCCCCGGGCGGGCAGCTTCCGGGGAGCTGTTTTTT.

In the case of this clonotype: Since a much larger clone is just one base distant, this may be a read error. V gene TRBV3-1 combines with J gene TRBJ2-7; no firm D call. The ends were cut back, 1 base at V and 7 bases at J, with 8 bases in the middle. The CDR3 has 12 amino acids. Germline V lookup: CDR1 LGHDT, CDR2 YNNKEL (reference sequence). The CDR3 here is CASSQGVMEQYF. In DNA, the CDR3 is TGTGCCAGCAGCCAAGGGGTTATGGAGCAGTACTTC.

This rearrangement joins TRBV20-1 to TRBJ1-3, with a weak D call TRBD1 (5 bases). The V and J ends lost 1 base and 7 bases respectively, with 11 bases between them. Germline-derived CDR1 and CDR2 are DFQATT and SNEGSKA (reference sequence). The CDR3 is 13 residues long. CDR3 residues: CSARVAGTNTIYF. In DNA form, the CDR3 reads TGCAGTGCTAGAGTAGCAGGGACCAACACCATATATTTT.

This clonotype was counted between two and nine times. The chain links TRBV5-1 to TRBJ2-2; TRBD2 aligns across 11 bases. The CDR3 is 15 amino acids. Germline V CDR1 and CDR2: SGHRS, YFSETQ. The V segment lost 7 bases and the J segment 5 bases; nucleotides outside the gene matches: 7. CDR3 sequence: CASRPGLAVTGELFF. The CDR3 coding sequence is TGCGCCAGCCGTCCGGGACTAGCGGTGACCGGGGAGCTGTTTTTT. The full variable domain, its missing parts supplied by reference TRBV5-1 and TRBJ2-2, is KAGVTQTPRYLIKTRGQQVTLSCSPISGHRSVSWYQQTPGQGLQFLFEYFSETQRNKGNFPGRFSGRQFSNSRSEMNVSTLELGDSALYLCASRPGLAVTGELFFGEGSRLTVL.